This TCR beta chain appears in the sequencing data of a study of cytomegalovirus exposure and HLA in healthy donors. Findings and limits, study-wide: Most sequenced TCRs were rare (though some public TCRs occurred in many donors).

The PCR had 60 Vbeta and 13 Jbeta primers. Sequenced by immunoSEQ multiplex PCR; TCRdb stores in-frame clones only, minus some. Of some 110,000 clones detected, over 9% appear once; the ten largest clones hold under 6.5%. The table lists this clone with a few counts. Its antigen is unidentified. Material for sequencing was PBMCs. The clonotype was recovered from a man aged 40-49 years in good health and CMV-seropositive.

CDR3 nucleotide sequence: TGTGCCAGCAGCGCATCCTTTCCGGGACTAGCGGGGGATTGGCAGTACTTC. Protein sequence: CASSASFPGLAGDWQYF. The rearrangement uses TRBV9 and TRBJ2-7; 14 nucleotides align to TRBD2. CDR1 is SGDLS, CDR2 YYNGEE, per germline. The CDR3 extends over 17 amino acids. V shed 3 bases, J shed 9 bases, and the junction held 14 bases outside the gene matches.